A selection of T cell receptor beta chains follows, all from one sample in a study of OX40 agonist ivuxolimab in advanced cancers. The repertoire was sequenced with immunoSEQ multiplex PCR; TCRdb's copy has only in-frame clones and lacks some. The sample lists roughly 60,000 clones; around 87% were seen once. The sequenced sample was CD4+ or CD8+ T cells sorted from blood, obtained in a trial of the OX40 agonist ivuxolimab. The receptors stem from an adult with an advanced solid tumor such as melanoma, head and neck, liver or kidney cancer. Each CDR3 is given with its conserved first and last residue. Fields, in order: V gene, D gene, CDR3 protein. The D gene is left open where the match is weak.

TRBV7-2 | NA | CASSRAVGAYNEKLFF
TRBV7-2 | TRBD1 | CASSLDRGIEQYF
TRBV11-1 | NA | CASTGRPNSPLHF
TRBV7-2 | TRBD1 | CASSLQTGGIQNIQYF
TRBV5-1 | TRBD2 | CASSLLASGAGREQYF
TRBV6-1 | TRBD1 | CATEFDRGLGQPQHF
TRBV7-3 | TRBD2 | CASSLKGLAGGEQFF
TRBV5-1 | TRBD1 | CASRREEGQGAHGANVLTF
TRBV6-1 | NA | CASSEGGSAYEQYF
TRBV28 | NA | CASSRPGGELFF
TRBV27 | TRBD1 | CASSLDRGSYEQYF
TRBV6-1 | TRBD2 | CASSGGGYEQYF
TRBV5-5 | NA | CASSLDPGQPQHF
TRBV27 | NA | CASTRGLSTDTQYF
TRBV15 | NA | CATSSGGLGGYTF
TRBV2 | NA | CASSVQSNQPQHF
TRBV30 | TRBD1 | CAWSEDRGQPQHF
TRBV7-2 | NA | CASSFRDLGWGSYGYTF
TRBV5-1 | NA | CASSKDSYGYTF
TRBV4-2 | NA | CASSLEVKDEQYF